Presented here are 30 T cell receptor beta chains from one specimen sequenced in a study of identical twins. TCRdb reprocessed the 5' RACE reads with MiXCR, giving one entry per CDR3 protein. The sample records approximately 890,000 distinct CDR3 sequences, roughly an eighth being singletons. This sample also appeared in a second study, on yellow fever vaccine responses in identical twins.

Sequences were obtained from PBMCs. The receptors shown here come from a young woman in good health.

The chain couples TRBV10-3 to TRBJ2-3, with 7 bases lining up with TRBD1. Germline CDR1 ENHRY, CDR2 SYGVKD. V shed 6 bases and J 0 bases; nucleotides not matched to a gene: 3. The CDR3 totals 14 residues. The CDR3 protein is CAIRPGQSTDTQYF. In DNA, the CDR3 is TGTGCCATCAGACCGGGACAGAGCACAGATACGCAGTATTTT.

This clonotype showed up just a few times. This sequence joins TRBV25-1 and TRBJ2-1; D is unresolved. Trimming removed 4 bases at V and 9 bases at J, with 7 bases between. Germline CDR1 MGHDK, CDR2 SYGVNS. This CDR3 is built from 11 residues. CDR3 residues: CASSAPGEQFF. For the CDR3, the DNA is TGTGCCAGCAGTGCCCCTGGTGAGCAGTTCTTC.

This clonotype was counted only a few times. V gene TRBV5-1 combines with J gene TRBJ2-2, with 8 nucleotides matching TRBD1. Germline V gene data show CDR1 as SGHRS and CDR2 as YFSETQ. The CDR3 totals 15 residues. The J segment lost 3 bases and the V segment lost 7 bases, leaving 8 bases of the junction unmatched. DNA of the CDR3: TGCGCCAGCTCGCCGGTGACAGGGGACACCGGGGAGCTGTTTTTT. Translated, it gives CASSPVTGDTGELFF. The full variable domain, with the rest looked up from reference TRBV5-1 and TRBJ2-2, is KAGVTQTPRYLIKTRGQQVTLSCSPISGHRSVSWYQQTPGQGLQFLFEYFSETQRNKGNFPGRFSGRQFSNSRSEMNVSTLELGDSALYLCASSPVTGDTGELFFGEGSRLTVL.

This clonotype was picked up a small number of times. The chain is built from TRBV10-3 and TRBJ2-7; D not resolved. The CDR3 contains 12 residues. The V gene lost 3 bases and the J gene lost 6 bases, with 9 bases spanning the gap. In germline, CDR1 is ENHRY, CDR2 SYGVKD. CDR3 sequence: CAISDYTAEQYV. In DNA, the CDR3 is TGTGCCATCAGTGATTATACCGCCGAGCAGTACGTC.

The genes are TRBV7-6 and TRBJ2-3; 10 bases map to TRBD2. Trimming removed 1 base from V and 0 bases from J; junction bases left unmatched: 16. Germline V gene lookup returns CDR1 SGHVS and CDR2 FNYEAQ. CDR3 length: 21 amino acids. The CDR3 bases are TGTGCCAGCAGCTTAGAAACCGACTTAGCGGGAGGCACCATGAGCACAGATACGCAGTATTTT. Amino acid sequence: CASSLETDLAGGTMSTDTQYF.

In this sample, this clonotype turned up a few times. J is TRBJ1-6 and V is TRBV6-5, with no clear D. Germline loops: CDR1 MNHEY, CDR2 SVGAGI. Trimming left V 7 bases short and J 2 bases short, with 3 bases between. This CDR3 is built from 12 residues. CDR3 sequence (DNA): TGTGCCAGCAAGACCTATAATTCACCCCTCCACTTT. It translates to CASKTYNSPLHF.

This clonotype has a handful of counts. The V gene is TRBV11-2, the J gene TRBJ2-2; TRBD1 or TRBD2 may be the D gene (6 bases each). The CDR3 is made up of 16 amino acids. V was cut by 3 bases and J by 5 bases, with 16 bases left in between. Germline-derived CDR1 and CDR2 are SGHAT and FQNNGV. The CDR3 DNA reads TGTGCCAGCAGCTTCTTGGCGGGGCAGGGGACCGGGGAGCTGTTTTTT. This gives the protein CASSFLAGQGTGELFF.

This clonotype was seen ten or more times. The V and J genes are TRBV12-3 or TRBV12-4 and TRBJ2-3; TRBD2 matches 8 bases. This CDR3 spans 17 amino acids. The trim removed 3 bases at V and 0 bases at J, leaving 8 bases unmatched. The chain's CDR3 is CASSFGAGGPSTDTQYF. The CDR3 DNA sequence: TGTGCCAGCAGTTTTGGGGCGGGGGGACCTAGCACAGATACGCAGTATTTT.

In this sample, this clonotype turned up a few times. V is TRBV12-3 or TRBV12-4 and J is TRBJ1-2; no clear D gene. V lost 7 bases to trimming and J lost 4 bases, with 10 bases between them. CDR3 length: 12 residues. The CDR3 coding sequence is TGTGCCAGCACCTTCGGACTCTATGGCTACACCTTC. Amino acid sequence: CASTFGLYGYTF.

This clonotype has only a few counts. The chain uses TRBV6-1 and TRBJ1-1; 10 bases map to TRBD1. V trimming: 7 bases; J trimming: 1 base; junction bases outside the gene matches: 3. Per germline, CDR1 MNHNS and CDR2 SASEGT. The CDR3 spans 14 residues. The CDR3 here is CASTRQGANTEAFF. CDR3 sequence (DNA): TGTGCCAGCACCAGACAGGGGGCGAACACTGAAGCTTTCTTT.

The chain carries TRBV3-1 and TRBJ2-5; 8 positions match TRBD2. CDR1 and CDR2 (germline): LGHDT, YNNKEL (reference sequence). The CDR3 is 16 residues long. The junction had 10 bases not matched to a gene; V was cut back by 2 bases and J by 5 bases. The CDR3 is CASSQPLQKRGETQYF. The DNA of the CDR3 is TGTGCCAGCAGCCAACCACTTCAGAAGCGGGGGGAGACCCAGTACTTC.

The chain uses TRBV3-1 and TRBJ1-1; no clear D. Germline CDR1 LGHDT, CDR2 YNNKEL (reference sequence). This CDR3 is 15 amino acids long. Trimming cost V 4 bases and J 0 bases, with 12 bases left between them. CDR3 sequence reads: CASSLGKGMNTEAFF. The CDR3 bases are TGTGCCAGCAGCCTAGGGAAGGGCATGAACACTGAAGCTTTCTTT. Full variable domain (outside the CDR3, taken from reference TRBV3-1 and TRBJ1-1): DTAVSQTPKYLVTQMGNDKSIKCEQNLGHDTMYWYKQDSKKFLKIMFSYNNKELIINETVPNRFSPKSPDKAHLNLHINSLELGDSAVYFCASSLGKGMNTEAFFGQGTRLTVV.

This clonotype was seen a handful of times. The chain combines TRBV6-4 with TRBJ1-1; D remains ambiguous. The germline V and J ends were trimmed by 3 bases and 3 bases, with 8 bases remaining between them. CDR3 length equals 13 residues. Germline CDR1 MRHNA, CDR2 SNTAGT. The CDR3: CASSESFYTEAFF. Here the CDR3 DNA reads TGTGCCAGCAGTGAAAGTTTTTACACTGAAGCTTTCTTT.

This clonotype showed up just a few times. The rearrangement links TRBV20-1 to TRBJ1-1, with D hard to call. The CDR3 has 13 amino acids. CDR1 is DFQATT, CDR2 SNEGSKA, per germline (reference sequence). With 0 bases removed from V and 10 bases from J, the gap between germline ends came to 15 bases. CDR3 sequence (DNA): TGCAGTGCTAGAGACGGAACTTATTGGGGAGCTTTCTTT. This gives the protein CSARDGTYWGAFF.

The J gene is TRBJ1-6, the V gene TRBV6-1, with unresolved D. V gave up 8 bases and J gave up 7 bases, with 15 bases separating them. Per the germline V gene, CDR1 is MNHNS and CDR2 is SASEGT. The CDR3 loop spans 14 amino acids. CDR3 sequence (DNA): TGTGCCAGCGGAGGCCGGGAGCTCAATTCACCCCTCCACTTT. Its protein product is CASGGRELNSPLHF.

This clonotype was seen many times. The chain links TRBV29-1 to TRBJ2-2; 8 bases align to TRBD1. CDR3 length: 14 amino acids. CDR1 is SQVTM, CDR2 ANQGSEA, per germline. V was clipped by 3 bases and J by 2 bases; unmatched bases: 2. The CDR3 here is CSVDGQGNTGELFF. CDR3 sequence (DNA): TGCAGCGTTGATGGACAGGGTAACACCGGGGAGCTGTTTTTT.

This rearrangement joins TRBV9 to TRBJ2-6; a weak D match, TRBD1 (5 bases). Per the germline V gene, CDR1 is SGDLS and CDR2 is YYNGEE. The CDR3 totals 18 residues. Trimming stripped 3 bases from V and 4 bases from J, with 20 bases between. The CDR3 DNA reads TGTGCCAGCAGCGCGTTTTCAAAACAGGCTTCAGGGGCCAACGTCCTGACTTTC. As protein: CASSAFSKQASGANVLTF.

The J gene is TRBJ1-6, the V gene TRBV20-1; TRBD1 matches at 9 bases. J was trimmed by 7 bases and V by 3 bases; bases with no gene match: 4. From germline, CDR1 is DFQATT and CDR2 SNEGSKA (reference sequence). The CDR3 has 14 residues. CDR3 protein: CSASPGTGNSPLHF. As DNA, the CDR3 is TGCAGTGCTAGCCCCGGGACAGGGAATTCACCCCTCCACTTT.

This chain links TRBV2 with TRBJ2-1; the D is unclear. The germline V gene has CDR1 SNHLY and CDR2 FYNNEI. CDR3 length: 12 residues. The CDR3 reads CATAWGRNEQFF. In nucleotides, the CDR3 is TGTGCTACAGCATGGGGTCGCAATGAGCAGTTCTTC.

This clonotype was found a few times. The V call is TRBV4-1, the J call TRBJ2-1; TRBD2 matches at 10 bases. Germline assignment: CDR1 MGHRA and CDR2 YSYEKL. The CDR3 is made up of 17 amino acids. Unmatched junction bases numbered 10, after V lost 3 bases and J lost 5 bases. CDR3 amino acids: CASSHLYSGLADNEQFF. The CDR3 DNA reads as TGCGCCAGCAGCCATCTCTACTCAGGACTAGCGGACAATGAGCAGTTCTTC.

At least ten counts were recorded for this clonotype. The rearrangement uses TRBV10-3 and TRBJ1-4; D is possibly TRBD1 (6 bases). The CDR3 runs 13 residues. The V end lost 3 bases, the J end lost 5 bases, and 7 bases lay between the germline ends. Germline V CDR1 and CDR2: ENHRY, SYGVKD. This CDR3 is CAISDGQNEKLFF. The CDR3 nucleotides read TGTGCCATCAGTGATGGACAGAATGAAAAACTGTTTTTT.

This clonotype was seen a handful of times. The chain combines TRBV15 with TRBJ2-5, with 7 positions matching TRBD1. Germline assignment: CDR1 LNHNV and CDR2 YYDKDF (reference sequence). The CDR3 covers 16 residues. With 0 bases clipped from V and 2 bases from J, the junction kept 6 bases outside the gene matches. The DNA for the CDR3 is TGTGCCACCAGCAGAGAACCTCGGGACAGTCAAGAGACCCAGTACTTC. This translates into CATSREPRDSQETQYF.

This clonotype turned up a few times. The chain couples TRBV20-1 to TRBJ1-1; perhaps TRBD1 as D (6 bases). Trimming took 8 bases from V and 3 from J, leaving 19 bases between them. This CDR3 is 14 amino acids long. CDR1 is DFQATT and CDR2 is SNEGSKA in the germline V gene (reference sequence). CDR3 DNA: TGCAGTACCGTACACGGGGGCTTTGACACTGAAGCTTTCTTT. Its translation is CSTVHGGFDTEAFF.

The V and J genes are TRBV12-3 or TRBV12-4 and TRBJ1-4; D might be TRBD1 (6 bases). The ends were cut back, 6 bases at V and 7 bases at J, with 15 bases in the middle. This CDR3 is 14 amino acids long. CDR3 sequence (DNA): TGTGCCAGCAGAAAAGACAGGTTGGGTGAAAAACTGTTTTTT. Translation gives CASRKDRLGEKLFF.

This clonotype turned up a few times. The chain recombines TRBV20-1 with TRBJ2-3; 7 bases match TRBD1. Per germline, CDR1 DFQATT and CDR2 SNEGSKA (reference sequence). After removal of 0 bases from V and 2 bases from J, the junction contained 8 bases not matched to a gene. The CDR3 extends over 16 amino acids. The CDR3 spells CSARDVDRRPTDTQYF. Written as DNA, the CDR3 is TGCAGTGCTAGAGATGTGGACAGGCGACCCACAGATACGCAGTATTTT.

The V and J genes are TRBV24-1 and TRBJ1-5, with D possibly matching TRBD1 (5 bases). The CDR3 is 16 amino acids. CDR1 KGHDR and CDR2 SFDVKD come from the germline V gene. Trimming removed 4 bases from V and 0 bases from J, with 12 bases in between. The CDR3 is CATSEGRGYSNQPQHF. CDR3 nucleotides: TGTGCCACCAGTGAGGGAAGGGGATATAGCAATCAGCCCCAGCATTTT.

This clonotype was seen many times. The chain recombines TRBV12-3 or TRBV12-4 with TRBJ2-1; 16 bases fit TRBD2. The CDR3 covers 16 residues. Germline trimming cut 6 bases from V and 7 bases from J; bases unmatched to any gene: 6. CDR3 nucleotide sequence: TGTGCCAGCAGACGGGGGACTAGCGGGAGGGGTAATGAGCAGTTCTTC. As protein: CASRRGTSGRGNEQFF.

The V call is TRBV11-2, the J call TRBJ2-2, with a tentative D call TRBD2 (5 bases). Between the trimmed V and J ends, which lost 1 base and 6 bases, there was a span of 15 bases. The CDR3 length is 16 residues. The germline CDR1 and CDR2 sequences are SGHAT and FQNNGV. CDR3 in DNA: TGTGCCAGCAGCTTAGGTACCGGGGATAGATCCGGGGAGCTGTTTTTT. Translated, it gives CASSLGTGDRSGELFF.

This clonotype was observed a handful of times. CDR3 coding DNA: TGTGCCACCAGCCACTCAAGGAGGGCGGGGAACTATGGCTACACCTTC. Translated, it gives CATSHSRRAGNYGYTF. The V gene is TRBV24-1, the J gene TRBJ1-2, with D hard to call. V was shortened by 7 bases and J by 2 bases, with 19 bases between the two germline ends. The V gene's germline CDR1 is KGHDR and CDR2 SFDVKD. This CDR3 is 16 amino acids long.

In this sample, this clonotype turned up many times. V usage is TRBV20-1 and J usage is TRBJ1-5, with D tentatively TRBD1 (6 bases). Trimming left V 6 bases short and J 7 bases short, with 22 bases between. The CDR3 covers 15 residues. Germline values: CDR1 DFQATT, CDR2 SNEGSKA (reference sequence). The CDR3 coding sequence is TGCAGTGCCGAATCCGAGGGGGGCGATGCACAGCCCCAGCATTTT. Translation: CSAESEGGDAQPQHF.